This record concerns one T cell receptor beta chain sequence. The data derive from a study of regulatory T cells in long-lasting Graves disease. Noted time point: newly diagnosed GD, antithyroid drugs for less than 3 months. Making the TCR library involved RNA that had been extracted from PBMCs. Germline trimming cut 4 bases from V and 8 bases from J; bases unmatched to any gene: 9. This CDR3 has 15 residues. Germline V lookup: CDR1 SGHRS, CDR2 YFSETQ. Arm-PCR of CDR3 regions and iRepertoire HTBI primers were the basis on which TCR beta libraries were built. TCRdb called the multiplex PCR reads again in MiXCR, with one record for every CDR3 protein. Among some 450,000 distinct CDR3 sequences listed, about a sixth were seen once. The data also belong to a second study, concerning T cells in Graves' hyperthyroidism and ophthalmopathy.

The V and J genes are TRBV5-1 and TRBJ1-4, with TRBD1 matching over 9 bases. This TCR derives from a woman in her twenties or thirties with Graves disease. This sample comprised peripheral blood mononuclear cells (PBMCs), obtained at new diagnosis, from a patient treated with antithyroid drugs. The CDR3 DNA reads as TGCGCCAGCAGCCCGGACAGGGGACGATTAGAAAAACTGTTTTTT. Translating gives CASSPDRGRLEKLFF.